This TCR beta chain emerged from a study of T cells in localized non-small cell lung cancer. Study results and limitations: Uninvolved adjacent lung had the highest recorded T cell clonality, with tumor below it. Appearances in adjacent lung were noted for a median 57 of the top 100 tumor clones.

J lost 1 base, V lost 2 bases, and 6 bases had no gene match. CDR1 is MGHRA, CDR2 YSYEKL, per germline. This CDR3 spans 16 amino acids. Only in-frame clones appear in the TCRdb table, and some are missing; sequencing was by immunoSEQ multiplex PCR. The table has roughly 24,000 clones, 80% to 95% seen once. In the case of this clone: Its antigen is as yet unknown.

This specimen was peripheral blood, taken before any cancer treatment. The V and J genes are TRBV4-1 and TRBJ2-7, with TRBD2 matching over 9 bases. The clonotype comes from an older female donor with stage II squamous cell lung carcinoma. This CDR3 is CASSQTGSGRSYEQYF. The CDR3 nucleotides read TGCGCCAGCAGCCAAACGGGGAGCGGGAGGTCCTACGAGCAGTACTTC.